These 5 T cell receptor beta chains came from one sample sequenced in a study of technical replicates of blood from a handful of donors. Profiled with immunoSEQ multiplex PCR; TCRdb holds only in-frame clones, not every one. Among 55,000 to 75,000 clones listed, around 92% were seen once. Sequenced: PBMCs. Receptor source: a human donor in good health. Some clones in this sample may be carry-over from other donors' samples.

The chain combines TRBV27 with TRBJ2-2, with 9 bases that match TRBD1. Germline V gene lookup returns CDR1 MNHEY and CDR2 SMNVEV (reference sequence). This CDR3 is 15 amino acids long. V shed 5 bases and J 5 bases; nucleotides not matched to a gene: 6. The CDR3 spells CASSPGTGMTGELFF. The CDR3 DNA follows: TGTGCCAGCAGTCCCGGGACAGGGATGACCGGGGAGCTGTTTTTT.

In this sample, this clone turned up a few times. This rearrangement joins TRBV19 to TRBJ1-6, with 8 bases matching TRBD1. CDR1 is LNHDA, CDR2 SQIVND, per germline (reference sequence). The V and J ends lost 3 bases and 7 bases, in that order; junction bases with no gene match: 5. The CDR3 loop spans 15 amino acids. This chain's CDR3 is CASSMTGQGNSPLHF. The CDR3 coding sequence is TGTGCCAGTAGTATGACCGGACAGGGAAATTCACCCCTCCACTTT.

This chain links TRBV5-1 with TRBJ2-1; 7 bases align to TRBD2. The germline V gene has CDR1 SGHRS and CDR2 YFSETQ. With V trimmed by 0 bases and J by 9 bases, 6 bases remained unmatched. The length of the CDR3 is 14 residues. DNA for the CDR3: TGCGCCAGCAGCTTGGTTCCGAGCGGGGTTGAGCAGTTCTTC. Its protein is CASSLVPSGVEQFF.

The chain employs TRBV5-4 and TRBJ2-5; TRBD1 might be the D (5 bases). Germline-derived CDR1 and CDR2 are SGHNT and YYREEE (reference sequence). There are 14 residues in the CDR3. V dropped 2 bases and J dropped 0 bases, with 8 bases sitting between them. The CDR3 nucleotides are TGTGCCAGCAGCTTTTCGACAGACCAAGAGACCCAGTACTTC. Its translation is CASSFSTDQETQYF.

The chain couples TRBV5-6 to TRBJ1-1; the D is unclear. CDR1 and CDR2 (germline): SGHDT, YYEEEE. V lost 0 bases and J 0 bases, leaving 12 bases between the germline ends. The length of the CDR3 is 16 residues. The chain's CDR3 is CASSLGVSFMNTEAFF. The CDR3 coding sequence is TGTGCCAGCAGCTTGGGTGTCAGTTTCATGAACACTGAAGCTTTCTTT.